One sample yielded the 4 T cell receptor beta chains listed below, sequenced in a study of blood T cell repertoires in COVID-19. Generated by immunoSEQ multiplex PCR, the TCRdb table keeps only in-frame clones and is missing some. Seen here are under 450,000 clones, approximately 90% observed once, and the top ten hold 0.86%. Sequencing input: PBMCs or T cells enriched from blood (not recorded which). The receptors come from a middle-aged woman who had been exposed to COVID-19.

V is TRBV6-8 and J is TRBJ1-5; 9 bases align to TRBD1. Trimming removed 6 bases from V and 0 bases from J; junction bases left unmatched: 15. From germline, CDR1 is MNHGY and CDR2 SAAAGT. CDR3 length equals 19 residues. The CDR3 sequence is CASRRAYPGQGYSNQPQHF. The DNA for the CDR3 is TGTGCCAGCAGACGCGCCTACCCGGGACAGGGTTATAGCAATCAGCCCCAGCATTTT.

J is TRBJ1-2 and V is TRBV29-1, with a tentative D call TRBD1 (5 bases). Per the germline V gene, CDR1 is SQVTM and CDR2 is ANQGSEA. The CDR3 is made up of 11 amino acids. V was shortened by 6 bases and J by 6 bases, with 11 bases between the two germline ends. The CDR3 spells CSVSTGDGYTF. CDR3 coding DNA: TGCAGCGTCAGCACGGGGGATGGCTACACCTTC.

The gene calls are TRBV5-1 and TRBJ1-3; a possible D gene is TRBD1 (6 bases). This CDR3 has 16 residues. Germline CDR1 SGHRS, CDR2 YFSETQ. The V gene lost 1 base and the J gene lost 0 bases, with 11 bases spanning the gap. The chain's CDR3 is CASSLLPGVSGNTIYF. The CDR3 DNA reads TGCGCCAGCAGCTTGCTCCCAGGGGTCTCTGGAAACACCATATATTTT.

The chain employs TRBV5-6 and TRBJ1-1; TRBD1 matches at 9 bases. In germline, CDR1 is SGHDT, CDR2 YYEEEE. This CDR3 is built from 14 residues. With 0 bases clipped from V and 10 bases from J, the junction kept 7 bases outside the gene matches. The CDR3 DNA reads TGTGCCAGCAGCTTGGCCGGACAGGGGAGGGGAGCTTTCTTT. This gives the protein CASSLAGQGRGAFF.